Listed here are 12 T cell receptor beta chains from one sample, sequenced in a study of CD8 T cells in ankylosing spondylitis. A single record per CDR3 protein comes from TCRdb applying MiXCR to the 5' RACE reads. The data show roughly 450,000 distinct CDR3 sequences, roughly a quarter seen once. Their cognate antigens are unknown. General study points: One TCR beta motif, made up of about 8 highly homologous variants, appeared characteristic of ankylosing spondylitis blood.

The sequenced material came from blood, either unsorted or a sorted T cell fraction (not recorded which). The receptors originated from a male donor with ankylosing spondylitis.

This chain joins TRBV4-2 and TRBJ2-1, with 14 bases identical to TRBD2. From germline, CDR1 is LGHNA and CDR2 YNFKEQ. This CDR3 spans 18 amino acids. V lost 1 base and J lost 8; bases outside the gene matches: 10. In DNA form, the CDR3 reads TGTGCCAGCAGCCAAGTGGGGCAGGGACTAGCGGGAGTACATGAGCAGTTCTTC. It yields the protein CASSQVGQGLAGVHEQFF.

This clonotype was detected a few times. The chain links TRBV10-1 to TRBJ2-7; a weak D match, TRBD2 (6 bases). V gave up 0 bases and J gave up 3 bases, with 9 bases separating them. The CDR3 is 14 amino acids. The germline V gene encodes CDR1 WNHNN and CDR2 SYGVQD (reference sequence). CDR3 nucleotide sequence: TGCGCCAGCAGTGAGTCGGGAGGTAACTACGAGCAGTACTTC. It yields the protein CASSESGGNYEQYF.

The rearrangement links TRBV27 to TRBJ1-5, with 10 bases that match TRBD1. Germline V gives CDR1 MNHEY, CDR2 SMNVEV (reference sequence). Trimming took 6 bases from V and 7 from J; bases not matched to a gene: 6. CDR3 length: 14 residues. CDR3 nucleotide sequence: TGTGCCAGCAGCACCGGGACAGGGGCCCAGCCCCAGCATTTT. It codes for CASSTGTGAQPQHF.

This clonotype came up many times. This chain uses TRBV20-1 with TRBJ2-1, with a tentative D call TRBD2 (6 bases). V gave up 1 base and J gave up 8 bases, with 15 bases separating them. Germline V gene lookup returns CDR1 DFQATT and CDR2 SNEGSKA (reference sequence). The CDR3 spans 14 residues. In nucleotides, the CDR3 is TGCAGTGCTAGAGGACGCAGGGAGGTGGATGAGCAGTTCTTC. This translates into CSARGRREVDEQFF.

This clonotype was counted ten times or more. The gene calls are TRBV5-1 and TRBJ2-1; 13 bases fit TRBD2. V gave up 3 bases and J gave up 0 bases; unmatched junction bases: 3. CDR3 length: 17 residues. In germline, CDR1 is SGHRS, CDR2 YFSETQ. CDR3 protein: CASSWGLAGSSYNEQFF. In DNA form, the CDR3 reads TGCGCCAGCAGCTGGGGACTAGCGGGAAGCTCCTACAATGAGCAGTTCTTC.

The CDR3 region is CASSYNRDREQFF. CDR3 in DNA: TGTGCCAGTAGTTACAACCGGGACCGTGAGCAGTTCTTC. This chain links TRBV19 with TRBJ2-1, with D possibly called TRBD1 or TRBD2 (5 bases each). Germline CDR1 is LNHDA and CDR2 is SQIVND (reference sequence). This CDR3 is built from 13 residues. Trimming took off 5 bases at V and 9 bases at J, with 14 bases between the two ends.

The chain links TRBV5-1 to TRBJ1-1, with 8 bases fitting TRBD1. This CDR3 contains 15 residues. Germline values: CDR1 SGHRS, CDR2 YFSETQ. The junction had 3 bases not matched to a gene; V was cut back by 1 base and J by 1 base. The CDR3 region has the DNA TGCGCCAGCAGCTTGTCCGGGACAGGGAACACTGAAGCTTTCTTT. It encodes CASSLSGTGNTEAFF.

Only a few counts were recorded for this clonotype. This chain links TRBV5-1 with TRBJ1-1; TRBD1 matches 10 bases. Losses at the gene ends were 0 bases for V and 5 bases for J; bases not matched to a gene: 7. This CDR3 has 16 amino acids. Germline values: CDR1 SGHRS, CDR2 YFSETQ. The CDR3 DNA sequence: TGCGCCAGCAGCTTGGGGGTGAGGGACAGGGGAACTGAAGCTTTCTTT. Translation: CASSLGVRDRGTEAFF. The full variable domain, rest sourced from reference TRBV5-1 and TRBJ1-1, is KAGVTQTPRYLIKTRGQQVTLSCSPISGHRSVSWYQQTPGQGLQFLFEYFSETQRNKGNFPGRFSGRQFSNSRSEMNVSTLELGDSALYLCASSLGVRDRGTEAFFGQGTRLTVV.

This chain joins TRBV20-1 and TRBJ2-3, with 8 bases aligning to TRBD1. The CDR3 is 14 residues long. Germline CDR1 DFQATT, CDR2 SNEGSKA (reference sequence). V was clipped by 3 bases and J by 6 bases; unmatched bases: 8. DNA of the CDR3: TGCAGTGCTAGCCTCCGCACAGGGGGGGATACGCAGTATTTT. This encodes CSASLRTGGDTQYF.

The chain carries TRBV6-1 and TRBJ2-2, with 9 bases matching TRBD2. Trimming at V came to 5 bases and at J to 4 bases, leaving 11 bases not matched to a gene. Germline V gene sequence: CDR1 MNHNS, CDR2 SASEGT. The CDR3 is 17 residues long. DNA of the CDR3: TGTGCCAGCAGTACGACTAGCGGTTTGGGAGGCACCGGGGAGCTGTTTTTT. Translated: CASSTTSGLGGTGELFF.

This clonotype was counted a few times. The chain employs TRBV4-2 and TRBJ1-1, with D possibly being TRBD1 (6 bases). The CDR3 has 15 residues. Germline lookup yields CDR1 LGHNA and CDR2 YNFKEQ. V shed 4 bases and J shed 0 bases, with 12 bases lying between them. CDR3: CASSLETGVNTEAFF. The CDR3 nucleotides are TGTGCCAGCAGCCTCGAGACAGGCGTGAACACTGAAGCTTTCTTT.

This chain uses TRBV4-2 with TRBJ2-3; D gene ambiguous. This CDR3 spans 15 amino acids. Per germline, CDR1 LGHNA and CDR2 YNFKEQ. Trimming shortened V by 0 bases and J by 5 bases, and 12 bases separated the two germline ends. DNA for the CDR3: TGTGCCAGCAGCCAAGACTCGTTACGTCAAGATACGCAGTATTTT. Encoded protein: CASSQDSLRQDTQYF.